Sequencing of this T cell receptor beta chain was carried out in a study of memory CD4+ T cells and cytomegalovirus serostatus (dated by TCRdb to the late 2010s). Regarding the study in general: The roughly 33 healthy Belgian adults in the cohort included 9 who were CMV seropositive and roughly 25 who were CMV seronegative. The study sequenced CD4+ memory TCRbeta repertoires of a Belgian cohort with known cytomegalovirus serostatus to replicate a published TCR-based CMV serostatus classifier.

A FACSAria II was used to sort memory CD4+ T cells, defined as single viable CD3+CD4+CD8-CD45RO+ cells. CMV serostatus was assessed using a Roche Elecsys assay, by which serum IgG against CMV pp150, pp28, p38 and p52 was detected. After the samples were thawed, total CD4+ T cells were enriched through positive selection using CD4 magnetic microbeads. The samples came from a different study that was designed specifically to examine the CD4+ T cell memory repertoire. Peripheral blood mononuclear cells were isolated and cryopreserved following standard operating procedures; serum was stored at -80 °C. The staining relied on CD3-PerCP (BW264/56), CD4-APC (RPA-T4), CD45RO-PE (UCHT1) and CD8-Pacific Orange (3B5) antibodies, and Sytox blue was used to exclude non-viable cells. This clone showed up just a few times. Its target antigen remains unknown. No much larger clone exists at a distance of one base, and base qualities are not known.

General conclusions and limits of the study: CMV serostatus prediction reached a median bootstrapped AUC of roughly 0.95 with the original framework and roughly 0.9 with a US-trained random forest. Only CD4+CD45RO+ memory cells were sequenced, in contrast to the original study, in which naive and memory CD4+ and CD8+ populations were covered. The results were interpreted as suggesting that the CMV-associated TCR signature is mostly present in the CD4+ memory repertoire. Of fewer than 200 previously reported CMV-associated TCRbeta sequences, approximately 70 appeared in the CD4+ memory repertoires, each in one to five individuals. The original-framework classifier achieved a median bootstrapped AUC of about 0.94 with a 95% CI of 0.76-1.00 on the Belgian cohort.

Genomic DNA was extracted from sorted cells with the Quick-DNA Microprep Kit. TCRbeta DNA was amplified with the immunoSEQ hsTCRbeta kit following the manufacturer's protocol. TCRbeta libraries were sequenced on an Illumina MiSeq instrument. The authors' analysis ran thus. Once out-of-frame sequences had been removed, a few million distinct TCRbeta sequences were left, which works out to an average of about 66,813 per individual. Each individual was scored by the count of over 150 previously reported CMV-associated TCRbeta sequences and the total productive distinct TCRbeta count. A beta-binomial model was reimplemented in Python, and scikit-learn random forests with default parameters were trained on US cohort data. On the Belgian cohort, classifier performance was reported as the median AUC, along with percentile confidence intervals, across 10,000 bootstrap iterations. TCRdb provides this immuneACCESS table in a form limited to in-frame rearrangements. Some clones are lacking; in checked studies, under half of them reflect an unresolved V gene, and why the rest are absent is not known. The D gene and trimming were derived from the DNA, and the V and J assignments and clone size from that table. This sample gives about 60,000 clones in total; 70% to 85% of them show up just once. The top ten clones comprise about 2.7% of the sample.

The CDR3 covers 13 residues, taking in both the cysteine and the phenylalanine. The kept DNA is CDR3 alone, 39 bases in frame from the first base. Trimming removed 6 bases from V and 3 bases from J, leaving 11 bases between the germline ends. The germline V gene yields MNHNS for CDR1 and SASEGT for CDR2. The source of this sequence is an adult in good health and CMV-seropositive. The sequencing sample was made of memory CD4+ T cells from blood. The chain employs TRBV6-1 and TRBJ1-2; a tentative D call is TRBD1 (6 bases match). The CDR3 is CASRQGLDYGYTF. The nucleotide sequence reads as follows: TGTGCCAGCAGACAGGGTCTCGACTATGGCTACACCTTC.